This T cell receptor (beta chain) was observed in a study of spatial heterogeneity in lung cancer. The study's findings and limits: Tumor mutation count correlated with how many alpha and beta TCRs expanded intratumorally.

The time point: sample taken at primary tumor resection. The donors, approximately 66 patients with untreated early-stage non-small cell lung cancer, provided the samples. Sequencing covered unsorted whole RNA taken from tumor, nontumor lung or frozen PBMC. As concerns this clonotype: Antigen unknown. Found in a library prepared for alpha chains, this beta chain is an off-target read, and its abundance has little meaning.

In germline, CDR1 is SQVTM, CDR2 ANQGSEA. Trimming took 6 bases from V and 10 from J, leaving 25 bases between them. This CDR3 has 16 residues. Single TCR cDNA molecules each had their own unique molecular identifier. TCRdb re-analysed the 5' RACE reads in MiXCR, keeping a single row per CDR3 protein. The table lists several thousand distinct CDR3 sequences, around 15% of them singletons. The chain combines TRBV29-1 with TRBJ1-6; D call uncertain. This TCR derives from a female donor with early-stage non-small cell lung cancer. The source material was lung tumor tissue, sampled at surgery. Written as DNA, the CDR3 is TGCAGCGTGCCGCGACGTCAACAGCACCACTACTCACCCCTCCACTTT. This codes for CSVPRRQQHHYSPLHF. The complete variable domain, with remaining parts taken from reference TRBV29-1 and TRBJ1-6, reads SAVISQKPSRDICQRGTSLTIQCQVDSQVTMMFWYRQQPGQSLTLIATANQGSEATYESGFVIDKFPISRPNLTFSTLTVSNMSPEDSSIYLCSVPRRQQHHYSPLHFGNGTRLTVT.